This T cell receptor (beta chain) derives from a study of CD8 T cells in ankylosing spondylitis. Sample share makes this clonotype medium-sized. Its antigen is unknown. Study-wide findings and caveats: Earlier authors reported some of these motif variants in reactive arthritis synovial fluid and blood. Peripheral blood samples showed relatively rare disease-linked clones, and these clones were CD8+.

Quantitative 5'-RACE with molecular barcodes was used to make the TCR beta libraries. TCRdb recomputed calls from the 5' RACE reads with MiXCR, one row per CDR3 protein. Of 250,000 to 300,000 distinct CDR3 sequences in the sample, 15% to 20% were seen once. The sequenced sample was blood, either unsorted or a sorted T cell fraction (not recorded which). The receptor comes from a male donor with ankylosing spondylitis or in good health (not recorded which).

In DNA form, the CDR3 reads TGTGCCAGCAGTAGCGCCTCGCCCTACAATGAGCAGTTCTTC. Translation: CASSSASPYNEQFF. This chain joins TRBV6-2 or TRBV6-3 and TRBJ2-1; the D is unclear. Trimming cost V 5 bases and J 2 bases, with 10 bases left between them. CDR1 MNHEY and CDR2 SVGEGT come from the germline V gene. CDR3 size: 14 residues.